Below, 10 T cell receptor beta chains from the same sample are listed, as sequenced in a study of T cells of healthy individuals. TCRdb redid the calling of the 5' RACE reads with MiXCR, one entry per CDR3 protein. The sample yields nearly 100,000 distinct CDR3 sequences, roughly 18% seen once. The receptors here all came from a human donor in good health.

J is TRBJ2-7 and V is TRBV28; D unclear. Trimming shortened V by 2 bases and J by 6 bases, and 17 bases separated the two germline ends. Looked up from germline, CDR1 is MDHEN and CDR2 is SYDVKM. The CDR3 covers 15 residues. CDR3 coding DNA: TGTGCCAGCAGTTTACCTGCGTCCACCTTCCGCGAGCAGTACTTC. This sequence encodes CASSLPASTFREQYF.

The J gene is TRBJ2-6, the V gene TRBV28; 9 nucleotides agree with TRBD2. This CDR3 has 18 amino acids. Germline-derived CDR1 and CDR2 are MDHEN and SYDVKM. J was trimmed by 0 bases and V by 2 bases; bases with no gene match: 5. CDR3 protein: CASSLRLAVLSGANVLTF. CDR3 nucleotides: TGTGCCAGCAGTTTAAGACTAGCGGTTCTCTCTGGGGCCAACGTCCTGACTTTC.

CDR3 protein: CASSFGGGPVNEQFF. The CDR3 nucleotides read TGTGCCAGCAGTTTCGGAGGGGGACCCGTCAATGAGCAGTTCTTC. This rearrangement joins TRBV28 to TRBJ2-1; perhaps D is TRBD1 or TRBD2 (6 bases each). V lost 3 bases and J 6 bases, leaving 15 bases between the germline ends. The length of the CDR3 is 15 residues. CDR1 is MDHEN, CDR2 SYDVKM, per germline.

V is TRBV4-1 and J is TRBJ1-2; the D is unclear. V dropped 2 bases and J dropped 4 bases, with 11 bases sitting between them. The CDR3 runs 14 residues. CDR1 and CDR2 (germline): MGHRA, YSYEKL. The CDR3 DNA sequence: TGCGCCAGCAGCCAAAGTTGGTCTCTCTATGGCTACACCTTC. Protein: CASSQSWSLYGYTF.

In its sample, this clonotype was seen many times. V is TRBV20-1 and J is TRBJ1-6; no reliable D call. The CDR3 totals 14 residues. Trimming stripped 3 bases from V and 7 bases from J, with 13 bases between. Germline V lookup: CDR1 DFQATT, CDR2 SNEGSKA (reference sequence). DNA of the CDR3: TGCAGTGCTAGGGAGGCAGCCGAGAATTCACCCCTCCACTTT. Translation gives CSAREAAENSPLHF.

This chain connects TRBV5-1 to TRBJ1-1, with D maybe TRBD1 (5 bases). V was cut by 2 bases and J by 3 bases, with 11 bases left in between. Germline lookup yields CDR1 SGHRS and CDR2 YFSETQ. CDR3 length equals 14 residues. CDR3 sequence: CASSFEGRDTEAFF. CDR3 sequence (DNA): TGCGCCAGCAGCTTCGAGGGGAGGGACACTGAAGCTTTCTTT.

There are many counts of this clonotype. The chain carries TRBV7-9 and TRBJ1-2, with a possible D match to TRBD1 (5 bases). The germline V and J ends were trimmed by 5 bases and 2 bases, with 15 bases remaining between them. CDR1 and CDR2 from the germline V gene are SEHNR and FQNEAQ (reference sequence). CDR3 length: 15 residues. The CDR3 loop reads CASSHEEGSNYGYTF. The CDR3, as DNA: TGTGCCAGCAGCCACGAAGAGGGGTCGAACTATGGCTACACCTTC.

This clonotype occurred a few times. The J gene is TRBJ1-4, the V gene TRBV5-6; D call uncertain. V was clipped by 4 bases and J by 7 bases, with 17 bases between them. The CDR3 contains 15 residues. Per germline, CDR1 SGHDT and CDR2 YYEEEE. In DNA, the CDR3 is TGTGCCAGCAGCCTACGCACCCGTATCGTTGAAAAACTGTTTTTT. Protein sequence: CASSLRTRIVEKLFF.

This clonotype was found once. The gene calls are TRBV4-3 and TRBJ1-2, with TRBD1 matching 7 bases. Germline loops: CDR1 LGHNA, CDR2 YSLEER. V shed 3 bases, J shed 1 base, and the junction held 2 bases outside the gene matches. The CDR3 extends over 14 amino acids. CDR3 bases: TGCGCCAGCAGCCAGGGGGACAGTAACTATGGCTACACCTTC. It codes for CASSQGDSNYGYTF.

In its sample, this clonotype was seen many times. The chain is built from TRBV24-1 and TRBJ2-3; 7 positions match TRBD2. The CDR3 covers 13 residues. Germline CDR1 KGHDR, CDR2 SFDVKD. V lost 1 base to trimming and J lost 10 bases; unmatched junction nucleotides: 4. The CDR3 loop is CATSDFRGSAQYF. The CDR3 region has the DNA TGTGCCACCAGTGATTTTCGCGGGAGCGCGCAGTATTTT.